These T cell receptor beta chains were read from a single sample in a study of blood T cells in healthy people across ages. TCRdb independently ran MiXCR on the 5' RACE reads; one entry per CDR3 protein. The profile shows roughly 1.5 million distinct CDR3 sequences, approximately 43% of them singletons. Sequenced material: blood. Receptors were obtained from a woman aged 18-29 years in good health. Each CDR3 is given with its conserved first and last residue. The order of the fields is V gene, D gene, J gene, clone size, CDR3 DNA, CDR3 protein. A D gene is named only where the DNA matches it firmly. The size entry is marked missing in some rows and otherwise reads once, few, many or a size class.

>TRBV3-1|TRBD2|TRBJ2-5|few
TGTGCCAGCAGCCAAACGGGACTAGCGGGACTAAAGACCCAGTACTTC
CASSQTGLAGLKTQYF
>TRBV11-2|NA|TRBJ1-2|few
TGTGCCAGCAGTGCCGGGACCATCTATGGCTACACCTTC
CASSAGTIYGYTF
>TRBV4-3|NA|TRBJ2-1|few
TGCGCCAGCAGCCACCGGGACGCTTACAATGAGCAGTTCTTC
CASSHRDAYNEQFF
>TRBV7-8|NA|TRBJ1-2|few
TGTGCCAGCAGCTTAGGGTCCATGTATGGCTACACCTTC
CASSLGSMYGYTF
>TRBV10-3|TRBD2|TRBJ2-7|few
TGTGCCATCAGTGGCCGTCTAGCGGGAGTCAATGAGCAGTACTTC
CAISGRLAGVNEQYF
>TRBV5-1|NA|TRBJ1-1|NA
TGCGCCAGCAGCTTGGACAGGGTCGGACTTACTGAAGCTTTCTTT
CASSLDRVGLTEAFF
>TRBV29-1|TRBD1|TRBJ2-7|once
TGCAGCGTTACTCAAACAGGGGGGTACGAGCAGTACTTC
CSVTQTGGYEQYF
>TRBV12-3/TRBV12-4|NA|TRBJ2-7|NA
TGTGCCAGCAGTTTTGTTTCAGGGACGCACGAGCAGTACTTC
CASSFVSGTHEQYF
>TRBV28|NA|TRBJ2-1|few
TGTGCCAGCACCCTCTCCCCGGCGAAGGGAGAGCAGTTCTTC
CASTLSPAKGEQFF
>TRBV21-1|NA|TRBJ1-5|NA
TGTGCCAGCAGCAAATCCACGGAGGAAAGGAATAGCAATCAGCCCCAGCATTTT
CASSKSTEERNSNQPQHF
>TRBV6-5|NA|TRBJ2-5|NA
TGTGCCAGCAGTTACAAGGGGAGTAACAATGAGCAGTACTTC
CASSYKGSNNEQYF
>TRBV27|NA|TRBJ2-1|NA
TGTGCCAGCAGTCCCAGGGACTTTAGCAATGAGCAGTTCTTC
CASSPRDFSNEQFF
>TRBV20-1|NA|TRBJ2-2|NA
TGCAGTGCTAGAGATAGGCAGGAGGGCACCGGGGAGCTGTTTTTT
CSARDRQEGTGELFF
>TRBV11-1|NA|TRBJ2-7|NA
TGTGCCAGCAGCTTAGGCGGGGATTCATCCTACGAGCAGTACTTC
CASSLGGDSSYEQYF
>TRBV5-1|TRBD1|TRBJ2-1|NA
TGCGCCAGCAGCTTCACGACAGGGACATACAATGAGCAGTTCTTC
CASSFTTGTYNEQFF
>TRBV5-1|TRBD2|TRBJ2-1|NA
TGCGCCAGCAGTCTCGGGACTAGCGGCCTCTACAATGAGCAGTTCTTC
CASSLGTSGLYNEQFF
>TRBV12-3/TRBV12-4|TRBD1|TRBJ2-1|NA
TGTGCCAGCAGCCGAAACAGACAGGGCCACAATGAGCAGTTCTTC
CASSRNRQGHNEQFF
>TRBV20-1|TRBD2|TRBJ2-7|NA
TGCAGTGCTACCGGGACTAGCGGGGTTACCGAGCAGTACTTC
CSATGTSGVTEQYF
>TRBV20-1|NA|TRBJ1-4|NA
TGCAGTGCTAGAGAATCAGGCAGGACTGAAAAACTGTTTTTT
CSARESGRTEKLFF
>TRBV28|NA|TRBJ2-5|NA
TGTGCCAGCAGTTTGTCAGGGACCTTCTCCTACAATGAGCAGTACTTC
CASSLSGTFSYNEQYF
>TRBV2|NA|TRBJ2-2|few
TGTGCCAGCAGTGAGCGTTACACCGGGGAGCTGTTTTTT
CASSERYTGELFF
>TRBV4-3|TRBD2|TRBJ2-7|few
TGCGCCAGCAGCCAAGAGCCTAGCGGGAATTACTACGAGCAGTACTTC
CASSQEPSGNYYEQYF
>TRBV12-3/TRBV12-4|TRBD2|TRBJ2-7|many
TGTGCCAGCAGTTTAAGGGCTAGCGGGAGTAGATACGAGCAGTACTTC
CASSLRASGSRYEQYF
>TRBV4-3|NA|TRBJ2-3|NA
TGCGCCAGCAGCCTTCAGTCAGAATTGCAAACTAGCACAGATACGCAGTATTTT
CASSLQSELQTSTDTQYF
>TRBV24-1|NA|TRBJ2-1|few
TGTGCCACCAGTGATTTTCCAGAATACAATGAGCAGTTCTTC
CATSDFPEYNEQFF
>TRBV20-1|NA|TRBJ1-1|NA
TGCAGTGCTACCCAGTCGGGGGCGGTTTGGACTGAAGCTTTCTTT
CSATQSGAVWTEAFF
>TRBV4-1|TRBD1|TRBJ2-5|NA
TGCGCCAGCAGCCCCTGGACAGGGGAGCAAGAGACCCAGTACTTC
CASSPWTGEQETQYF
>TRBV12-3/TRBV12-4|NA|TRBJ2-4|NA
TGTGCCAGCAGTTTATTCTCAGAGGGGGGTAATGAGCAGTACTTC
CASSLFSEGGNEQYF
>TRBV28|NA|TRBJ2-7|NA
TGTGCCAGCAGTTTCGCAAGGTACGAGCAGTACTTC
CASSFARYEQYF
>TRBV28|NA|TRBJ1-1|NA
TGTGCCAGCACCGGACAGATCACTGAAGCTTTCTTT
CASTGQITEAFF
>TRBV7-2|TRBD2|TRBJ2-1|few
TGTGCCAGCAGCTTAAACGGGAGGCAGCCCAATGAGCAGTTCTTC
CASSLNGRQPNEQFF
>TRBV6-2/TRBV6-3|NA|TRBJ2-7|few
TGTGCCAGCAGTTACGAACGAGGGGCCCGCGACGAGCAGTACTTC
CASSYERGARDEQYF
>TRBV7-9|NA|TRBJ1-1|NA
TGTACCAGCAGCTTATTACTCTCCGGTGAAGCTTTCTTT
CTSSLLLSGEAFF
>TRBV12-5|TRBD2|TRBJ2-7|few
TGTGCTAGTGGTTTGGTAGAAGGGACTACCTACGAGCAGTACTTC
CASGLVEGTTYEQYF
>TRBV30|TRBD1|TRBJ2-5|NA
TGTGCCTGGAGATCTACCGGGACAGGGATTGAGACCCAGTACTTC
CAWRSTGTGIETQYF
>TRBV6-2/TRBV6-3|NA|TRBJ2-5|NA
TGTGCCAGCAGTTTTCGTTGGCGAGATGAGACCCAGTACTTC
CASSFRWRDETQYF
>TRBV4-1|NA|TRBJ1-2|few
TGCGCCAGCAGCCAATTGCAGCTCTCTGGAAGATACACCTTC
CASSQLQLSGRYTF
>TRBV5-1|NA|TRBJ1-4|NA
TGCGCCAGCAGCCCTGTTGGGGGGTTAGAAGAAAAACTGTTTTTT
CASSPVGGLEEKLFF
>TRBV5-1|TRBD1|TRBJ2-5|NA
TGCGCCAGCGCTAGGACAGGGGCAGGGAATGAGCAGTACTTC
CASARTGAGNEQYF
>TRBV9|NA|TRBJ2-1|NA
TGTGCCAGCAGACCAGGTAGTGGCAATGAGCAGTTCTTC
CASRPGSGNEQFF
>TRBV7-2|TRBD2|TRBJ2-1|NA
TGTGCCAGCAGCTTAGCCGGGGGGAACTCCTACAATGAGCAGTTCTTC
CASSLAGGNSYNEQFF
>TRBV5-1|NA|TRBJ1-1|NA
TGCGCCAGCAGCTTTCAGGGTGCAGCTGAAGCTTTCTTT
CASSFQGAAEAFF
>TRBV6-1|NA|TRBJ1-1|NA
TGTGCCAGCAGTGAATCGTGGACAAGTTCCGAAGCTTTCTTT
CASSESWTSSEAFF
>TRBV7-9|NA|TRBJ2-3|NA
TGTGCCAGCAGCTCTACCTCAGGCCTCTGGGGGCAGTATTTT
CASSSTSGLWGQYF
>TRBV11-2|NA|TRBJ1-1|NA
TGTGCCAGCAGGCATTTCTTCGACAGGAAGGGGATCACTGAAGCTTTCTTT
CASRHFFDRKGITEAFF
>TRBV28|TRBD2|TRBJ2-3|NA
TGTGCCAGCAGTCCCCGACTAGCGGGAGTGCAAGATACGCAGTGTTTT
CASSPRLAGVQDTQCF
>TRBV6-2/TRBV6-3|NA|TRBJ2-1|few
TGTGCCAGCAGTTACGGAGTATTTGAGCAGTTCTTC
CASSYGVFEQFF
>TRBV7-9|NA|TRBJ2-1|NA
TGTGCCAGCTCAGCTTATATATACAATGAGCAGTTCTTC
CASSAYIYNEQFF
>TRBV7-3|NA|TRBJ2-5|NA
TGTGCCAGCAGCTTAAAAGGCCAGGGGGGTTTAGGACAAGAGACCCAGTACTTC
CASSLKGQGGLGQETQYF
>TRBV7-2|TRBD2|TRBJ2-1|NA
TGTGCCAGCAGCTTAAAAAGCGGGGGGTACAATGAGCAGTTCTTC
CASSLKSGGYNEQFF
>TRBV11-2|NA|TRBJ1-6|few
TGTGCCAGCAGCTTAGATACGAACTCAGGTTCACCCCTCCACTTT
CASSLDTNSGSPLHF
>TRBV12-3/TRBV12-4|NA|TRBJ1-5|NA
TGTGCCAGCAGTTTAGGTTCGGTAAGGCCCCAGCATTTT
CASSLGSVRPQHF
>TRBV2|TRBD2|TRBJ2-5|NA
TGTGCCAGCAGCAAGGAGCGGGAGTTAGACCAGTACTTC
CASSKERELDQYF
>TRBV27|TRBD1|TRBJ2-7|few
TGTGCTAGCAGTGGGACAGTCCTTTACGAGCAGTACTTC
CASSGTVLYEQYF
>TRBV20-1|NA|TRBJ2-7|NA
TGCAGTGCTGGTGGACCGAGCTCCTACGAGCAGTACTTC
CSAGGPSSYEQYF
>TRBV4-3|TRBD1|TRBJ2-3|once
TGCGCCAGCAGCCCCATGGACAGGAGCACAGATACGCAGTATTTT
CASSPMDRSTDTQYF
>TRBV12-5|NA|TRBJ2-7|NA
TGTGCTAGTGGTTTGGTAGCAGCCTACAATGAGCAGTACTTC
CASGLVAAYNEQYF